This T cell receptor (beta chain) emerged from a study of T-cell reconstitution after alpha-beta-depleted transplantation in children. J was trimmed by 7 bases and V by 2 bases; bases with no gene match: 7. The CDR3 has 14 residues. CDR1 and CDR2 from the germline V gene are SQVTM and ANQGSEA. Unique molecular identifiers were incorporated during preparation of the TCRbeta library. Via MiXCR, TCRdb re-called the PCR reads, giving one row per CDR3 protein. The sample lists over 200,000 distinct CDR3 sequences, around 9.5% occurring once. Sequenced material: PBMCs from the stem cell graft donor, taken from the stem cell graft. The chain couples TRBV29-1 to TRBJ1-2; 10 positions match TRBD1. This TCR was sampled from a human donor who donated a stem cell graft to a child with acute lymphoblastic leukemia. CDR3 in amino acids: CSVESGQGSFGYTF. The CDR3 DNA sequence: TGCAGCGTTGAATCGGGACAGGGGAGCTTTGGCTACACCTTC. Using reference TRBV29-1 and TRBJ1-2 for the parts outside the CDR3, the full variable domain is SAVISQKPSRDICQRGTSLTIQCQVDSQVTMMFWYRQQPGQSLTLIATANQGSEATYESGFVIDKFPISRPNLTFSTLTVSNMSPEDSSIYLCSVESGQGSFGYTFGSGTRLTVV.